These T cell receptor beta chains were read from a single sample in a study of shared clonotypes between healthy human individuals. Generated by immunoSEQ multiplex PCR, the TCRdb table keeps only in-frame clones and is missing some. In the table there are some 2 million clones, approximately 94% of which are singletons. The sample was naive CD8+ T cells sorted from blood. All receptors derive from a man aged 18 to 29 in good health. CDR3s include the opening cysteine and the closing phenylalanine or tryptophan. The order of the fields is CDR3 protein, CDR3 DNA, V gene, D gene, J gene, clone size. D genes are given only for firm matches. A row's size may be missing; if present it is once, few, many or a size class.

cdr3_aa: CASSLESYNEQFF
cdr3_nt: TGTGCCAGCAGCTTAGAAAGTTACAATGAGCAGTTCTTC
v_call: TRBV11-3
d_call: NA
j_call: TRBJ2-1
clone_size: NA

cdr3_aa: CASSAAGVSSYNEQFF
cdr3_nt: TGTGCCAGCAGCGCCGCAGGAGTGAGCTCCTACAATGAGCAGTTCTTC
v_call: TRBV5-6
d_call: NA
j_call: TRBJ2-1
clone_size: NA

cdr3_aa: CASSLGTGHGYTF
cdr3_nt: TGTGCCAGCAGCCTAGGGACAGGGCATGGCTACACCTTC
v_call: TRBV7-9
d_call: TRBD1
j_call: TRBJ1-2
clone_size: NA

cdr3_aa: CASTLGNQETQYF
cdr3_nt: TGTGCCAGCACCCTGGGCAACCAAGAGACCCAGTACTTC
v_call: TRBV13
d_call: NA
j_call: TRBJ2-5
clone_size: NA

cdr3_aa: CASSQYKVGELFF
cdr3_nt: TGCGCCAGCAGCCAATACAAGGTCGGGGAGCTGTTTTTT
v_call: TRBV4-3
d_call: NA
j_call: TRBJ2-2
clone_size: NA

cdr3_aa: CASSYAGRPQETQYF
cdr3_nt: TGTGCCAGCAGCTATGCGGGACGGCCCCAAGAGACCCAGTACTTC
v_call: TRBV9
d_call: NA
j_call: TRBJ2-5
clone_size: NA

cdr3_aa: CASEGAANYGYTF
cdr3_nt: TGTGCCTCCGAGGGGGCAGCTAACTATGGCTACACCTTC
v_call: TRBV28
d_call: TRBD1
j_call: TRBJ1-2
clone_size: NA

cdr3_aa: CASTPTGMNTIYF
cdr3_nt: TGTGCCAGCACCCCGACAGGGATGAACACCATATATTTT
v_call: TRBV6-6
d_call: TRBD1
j_call: TRBJ1-3
clone_size: NA

cdr3_aa: CASSMFGVPHHEQYF
cdr3_nt: TGTGCCAGTAGTATGTTCGGGGTGCCCCACCACGAGCAGTACTTC
v_call: TRBV19
d_call: NA
j_call: TRBJ2-7
clone_size: NA

cdr3_aa: CASSLGTGVEQFF
cdr3_nt: TGTGCCAGCAGCTTAGGGACAGGGGTTGAGCAGTTCTTC
v_call: TRBV11-3
d_call: TRBD1
j_call: TRBJ2-1
clone_size: NA

cdr3_aa: CASSLGQGWGNQPQHF
cdr3_nt: TGTGCCAGCAGCTTGGGACAGGGATGGGGGAATCAGCCCCAGCATTTT
v_call: TRBV5-6
d_call: TRBD1
j_call: TRBJ1-5
clone_size: NA

cdr3_aa: CASRPHTNSPLHF
cdr3_nt: TGTGCCAGCAGGCCACATACGAATTCACCCCTCCACTTT
v_call: TRBV28
d_call: NA
j_call: TRBJ1-6
clone_size: NA

cdr3_aa: CASSDQDRGSYGYTF
cdr3_nt: TGTGCCAGCAGCGACCAGGACAGGGGATCCTATGGCTACACCTTC
v_call: TRBV5-5
d_call: TRBD1
j_call: TRBJ1-2
clone_size: NA

cdr3_aa: CASSKPLQGSSTDTQYF
cdr3_nt: TGTGCCAGCAGCAAGCCCCTTCAGGGGTCTAGCACAGATACGCAGTATTTT
v_call: TRBV9
d_call: NA
j_call: TRBJ2-3
clone_size: NA

cdr3_aa: CASSVEARYNEQFF
cdr3_nt: TGTGCCAGCAGCGTAGAGGCCCGGTACAATGAGCAGTTCTTC
v_call: TRBV9
d_call: NA
j_call: TRBJ2-1
clone_size: once

cdr3_aa: CASSERAPLHF
cdr3_nt: TGTGCCAGCAGTGAAAGGGCACCCCTCCACTTT
v_call: TRBV2
d_call: NA
j_call: TRBJ1-6
clone_size: few

cdr3_aa: CAWTPGGIGYTF
cdr3_nt: TGTGCCTGGACACCAGGGGGTATTGGCTACACCTTC
v_call: TRBV30
d_call: TRBD1
j_call: TRBJ1-2
clone_size: NA